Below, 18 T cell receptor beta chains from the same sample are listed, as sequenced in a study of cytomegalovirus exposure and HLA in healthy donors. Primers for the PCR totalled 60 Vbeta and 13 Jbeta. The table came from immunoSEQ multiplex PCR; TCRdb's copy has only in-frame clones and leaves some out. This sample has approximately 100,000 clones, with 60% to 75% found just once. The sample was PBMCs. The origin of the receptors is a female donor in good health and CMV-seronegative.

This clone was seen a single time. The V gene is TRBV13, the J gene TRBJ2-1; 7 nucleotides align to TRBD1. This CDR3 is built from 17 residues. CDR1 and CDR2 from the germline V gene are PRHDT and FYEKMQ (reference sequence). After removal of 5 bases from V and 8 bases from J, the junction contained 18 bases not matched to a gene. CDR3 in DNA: TGTGCCAGCAGCCCCACTAGGGGGACAGTAAGAGGCGATGAGCAGTTCTTC. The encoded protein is CASSPTRGTVRGDEQFF.

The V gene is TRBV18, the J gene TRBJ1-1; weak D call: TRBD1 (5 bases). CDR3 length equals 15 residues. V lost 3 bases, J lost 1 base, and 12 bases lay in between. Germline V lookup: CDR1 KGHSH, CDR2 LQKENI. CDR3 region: CASSPYGHQNTEAFF. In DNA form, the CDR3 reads TGTGCCAGCTCACCGTACGGACACCAGAACACTGAAGCTTTCTTT.

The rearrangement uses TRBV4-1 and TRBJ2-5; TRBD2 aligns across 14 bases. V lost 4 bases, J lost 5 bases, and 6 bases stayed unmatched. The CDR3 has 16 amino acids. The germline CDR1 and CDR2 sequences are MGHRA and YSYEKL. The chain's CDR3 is CASSPGLAGVWETQYF. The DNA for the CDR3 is TGCGCCAGCAGCCCGGGACTAGCGGGAGTATGGGAGACCCAGTACTTC.

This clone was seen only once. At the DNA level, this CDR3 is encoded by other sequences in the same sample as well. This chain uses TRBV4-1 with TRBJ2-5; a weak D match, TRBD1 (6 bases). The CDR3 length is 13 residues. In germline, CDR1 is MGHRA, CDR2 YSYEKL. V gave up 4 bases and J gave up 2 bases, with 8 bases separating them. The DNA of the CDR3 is TGCGCCAGCAGCCGAGGACAGCAAGAGACCCAGTACTTC. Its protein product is CASSRGQQETQYF.

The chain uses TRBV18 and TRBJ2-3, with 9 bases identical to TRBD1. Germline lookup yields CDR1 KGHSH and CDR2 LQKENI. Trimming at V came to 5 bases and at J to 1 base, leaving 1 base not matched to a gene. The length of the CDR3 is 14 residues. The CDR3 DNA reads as TGTGCCAGCTCAACAGGGGGCGGCACAGATACGCAGTATTTT. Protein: CASSTGGGTDTQYF.

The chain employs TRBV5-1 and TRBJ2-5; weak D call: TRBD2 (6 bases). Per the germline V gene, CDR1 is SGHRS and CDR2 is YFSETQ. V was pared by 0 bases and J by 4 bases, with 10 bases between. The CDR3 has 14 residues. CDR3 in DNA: TGCGCCAGCAGCTTGGGCGGGGCTCGAGAGACCCAGTACTTC. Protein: CASSLGGARETQYF. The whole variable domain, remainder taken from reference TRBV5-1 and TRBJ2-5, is KAGVTQTPRYLIKTRGQQVTLSCSPISGHRSVSWYQQTPGQGLQFLFEYFSETQRNKGNFPGRFSGRQFSNSRSEMNVSTLELGDSALYLCASSLGGARETQYFGPGTRLLVL.

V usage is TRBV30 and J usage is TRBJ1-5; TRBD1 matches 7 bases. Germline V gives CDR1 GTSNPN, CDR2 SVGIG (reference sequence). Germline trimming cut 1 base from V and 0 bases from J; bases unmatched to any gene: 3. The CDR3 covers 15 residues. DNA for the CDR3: TGTGCCTGGAGTGGAGGGGGCTATAGCAATCAGCCCCAGCATTTT. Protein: CAWSGGGYSNQPQHF.

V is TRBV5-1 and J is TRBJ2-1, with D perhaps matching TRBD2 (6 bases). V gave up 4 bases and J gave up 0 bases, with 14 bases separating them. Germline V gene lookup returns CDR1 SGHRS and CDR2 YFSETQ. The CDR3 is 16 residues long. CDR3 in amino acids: CASSLPAGGSYNEQFF. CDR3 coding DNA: TGCGCCAGCAGCCTTCCCGCCGGGGGCTCCTACAATGAGCAGTTCTTC.

Here the CDR3 reads CASSVGTSESDTQYF. The CDR3 DNA sequence: TGTGCCAGCAGTGTGGGGACTAGCGAATCAGATACGCAGTATTTT. The chain uses TRBV2 and TRBJ2-3, with 10 bases aligning to TRBD2. From germline, CDR1 is SNHLY and CDR2 FYNNEI. This CDR3 region has 15 residues. J was trimmed by 4 bases and V by 4 bases; bases with no gene match: 5.

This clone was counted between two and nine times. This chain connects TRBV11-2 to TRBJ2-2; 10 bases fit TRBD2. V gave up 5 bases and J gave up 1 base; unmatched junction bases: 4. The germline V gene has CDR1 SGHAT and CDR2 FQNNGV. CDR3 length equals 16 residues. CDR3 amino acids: CASSPSGRMNTGELFF. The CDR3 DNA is TGTGCCAGCAGCCCTAGCGGGAGAATGAACACCGGGGAGCTGTTTTTT.

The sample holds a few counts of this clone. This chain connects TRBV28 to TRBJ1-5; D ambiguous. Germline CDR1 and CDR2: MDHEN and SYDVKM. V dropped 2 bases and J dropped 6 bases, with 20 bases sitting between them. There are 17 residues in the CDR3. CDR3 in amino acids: CASSLPPRVRSGQPQHF. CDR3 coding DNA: TGTGCCAGCAGTTTACCCCCCCGAGTACGGTCTGGTCAGCCCCAGCATTTT.

This CDR3 reads CASGSWAPNEQFF. The CDR3 DNA reads TGTGCCAGCGGGAGTTGGGCCCCCAATGAGCAGTTCTTC. This chain joins TRBV28 and TRBJ2-1; D possibly corresponds to TRBD2 (5 bases). Germline V gives CDR1 MDHEN, CDR2 SYDVKM. V was cut by 8 bases and J by 6 bases, with 14 bases left in between. The CDR3 is 13 residues long.

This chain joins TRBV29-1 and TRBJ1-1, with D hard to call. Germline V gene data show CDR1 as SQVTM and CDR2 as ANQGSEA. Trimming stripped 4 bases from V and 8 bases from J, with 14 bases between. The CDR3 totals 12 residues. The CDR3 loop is CSVVQTTVEAFF. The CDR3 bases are TGCAGCGTTGTACAGACGACCGTGGAAGCTTTCTTT.

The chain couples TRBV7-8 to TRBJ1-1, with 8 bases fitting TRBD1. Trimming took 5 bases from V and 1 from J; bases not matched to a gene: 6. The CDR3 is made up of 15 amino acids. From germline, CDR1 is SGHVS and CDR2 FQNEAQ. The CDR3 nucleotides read TGTGCCAGCAGCGAGACCGGGACAGGGAACACTGAAGCTTTCTTT. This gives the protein CASSETGTGNTEAFF.

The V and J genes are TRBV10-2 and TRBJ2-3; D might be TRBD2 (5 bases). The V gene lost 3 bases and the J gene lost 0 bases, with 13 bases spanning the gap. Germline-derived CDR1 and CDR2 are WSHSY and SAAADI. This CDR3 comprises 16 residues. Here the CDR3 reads CASSERETTSTDTQYF. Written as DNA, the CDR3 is TGCGCCAGCAGTGAACGCGAGACTACTAGCACAGATACGCAGTATTTT.

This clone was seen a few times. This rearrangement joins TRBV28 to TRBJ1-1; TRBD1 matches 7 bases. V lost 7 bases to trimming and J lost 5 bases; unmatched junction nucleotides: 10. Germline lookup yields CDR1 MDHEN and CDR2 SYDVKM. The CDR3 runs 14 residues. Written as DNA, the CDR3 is TGTGCCAGCACGTTAGGGGGCTCGGGAACTGAAGCTTTCTTT. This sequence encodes CASTLGGSGTEAFF.

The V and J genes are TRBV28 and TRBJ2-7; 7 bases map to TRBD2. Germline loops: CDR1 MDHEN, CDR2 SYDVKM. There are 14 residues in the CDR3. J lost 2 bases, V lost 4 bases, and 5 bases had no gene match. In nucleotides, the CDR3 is TGTGCCAGCAGTTCCCCACTAGCGCCCTACGAGCAGTACTTC. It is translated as CASSSPLAPYEQYF. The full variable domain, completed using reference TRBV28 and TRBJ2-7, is DVKVTQSSRYLVKRTGEKVFLECVQDMDHENMFWYRQDPGLGLRLIYFSYDVKMKEKGDIPEGYSVSREKKERFSLILESASTNQTSMYLCASSSPLAPYEQYFGPGTRLTVT.

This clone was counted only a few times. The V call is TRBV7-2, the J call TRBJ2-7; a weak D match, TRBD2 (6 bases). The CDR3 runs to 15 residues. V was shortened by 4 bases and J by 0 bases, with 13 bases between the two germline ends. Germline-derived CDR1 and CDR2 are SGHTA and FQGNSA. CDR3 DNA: TGTGCCAGCAGCTGGGGGGTAGCGGTCTCCTACGAGCAGTACTTC. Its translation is CASSWGVAVSYEQYF.